This T cell receptor beta chain came from a study of cytomegalovirus exposure and HLA in healthy donors. Background on the study: Among the roughly 400 genotyped donors, about 81% were placed in the Caucasian-associated ancestry cluster.

The study ran its PCR with 60 Vbeta and 13 Jbeta primers. Produced via immunoSEQ multiplex PCR; TCRdb's table is partial and in-frame only. The data contain about 60,000 clones, around four fifths of them singletons. The V gene end was trimmed by 1 base and the J gene end by 2 bases; junction bases not matched to a gene: 2. CDR1 is SGHAT and CDR2 is FQNNGV in the germline V gene. This CDR3 contains 15 residues. Material: PBMCs. The rearrangement links TRBV11-2 to TRBJ2-5; 9 bases line up with TRBD1. The receptor's source is a woman aged 25 to 45 in good health and CMV-seronegative. The CDR3: CASSLGDREQETQYF. The CDR3 DNA sequence: TGTGCCAGCAGCTTAGGGGACAGGGAACAAGAGACCCAGTACTTC.